These 27 T cell receptor beta chains originate from one sample sequenced in a study of identifying expanded T cells in peripheral blood. Measured with immunoSEQ multiplex PCR; TCRdb has only the in-frame clones, and not every one. The sample gives around 75,000 clones, roughly 90% of which show up once; around 3.3% is in the top ten. Sequenced input: blood. The receptors were gathered from a person aged 18 to 75 in good health.

V is TRBV28 and J is TRBJ2-2; 8 positions match TRBD1. The CDR3 has 20 amino acids. V shed 4 bases, J shed 0 bases, and the junction held 16 bases outside the gene matches. CDR1 is MDHEN, CDR2 SYDVKM, per germline. The CDR3 protein is CASSYPTPRQGASNTGELFF. The CDR3 nucleotides read TGTGCCAGCAGTTACCCCACCCCCCGGCAGGGGGCATCGAACACCGGGGAGCTGTTTTTT.

This chain's CDR3 is CASSGNGYTF. CDR3 DNA: TGTGCCAGCAGTGGGAATGGCTACACCTTC. This rearrangement joins TRBV2 to TRBJ1-2; D ambiguous. The germline CDR1 and CDR2 sequences are SNHLY and FYNNEI. Trimming removed 4 bases at V and 6 bases at J, with 3 bases between. The CDR3 has 10 amino acids.

The chain combines TRBV5-5 with TRBJ2-7; possible D gene TRBD1, 6 bases. This CDR3 is built from 13 residues. Germline CDR1 is SGHKS and CDR2 is YYEKEE (reference sequence). V lost 4 bases and J lost 3, with 11 bases in between. The CDR3 loop is CASSRDMGYEQYF. CDR3 nucleotide sequence: TGTGCCAGCAGCCGGGACATGGGCTACGAGCAGTACTTC.

The gene calls are TRBV7-2 and TRBJ1-3; D unresolved. V was shortened by 9 bases and J by 5 bases, with 17 bases between the two germline ends. CDR1 SGHTA and CDR2 FQGNSA come from the germline V gene. The CDR3 contains 14 residues. CDR3 sequence: CASTPGPTRNTIYF. The CDR3 nucleotides are TGTGCCAGTACCCCGGGCCCTACCCGAAACACCATATATTTT.

Worth noting for this clone: The germline gene is not matched at one end of the junction; a read error may be the cause. V usage is TRBV7-7 and J usage is TRBJ2-2; D is possibly TRBD2 (6 bases). Germline CDR1 and CDR2: SSHAT and FNYEAQ (reference sequence). This CDR3 has 13 amino acids. The CDR3 loop is CASSLEGGGRLFF. CDR3 bases: TGTGCTAGCAGCTTAGAAGGTGGAGGGCGGCTGTTTTTT.

In its sample, this clone was seen once. The chain joins TRBV28 to TRBJ1-3, with D possibly being TRBD1 (6 bases). CDR1 is MDHEN, CDR2 SYDVKM, per germline. V was shortened by 4 bases and J by 4 bases, with 8 bases between the two germline ends. The CDR3 extends over 13 amino acids. Written as DNA, the CDR3 is TGTGCCAGCAGTTGGGGGGGCGGAAACACCATATATTTT. Translation gives CASSWGGGNTIYF. The full variable domain, in which reference TRBV28 and TRBJ1-3 provide the parts outside the CDR3, is DVKVTQSSRYLVKRTGEKVFLECVQDMDHENMFWYRQDPGLGLRLIYFSYDVKMKEKGDIPEGYSVSREKKERFSLILESASTNQTSMYLCASSWGGGNTIYFGEGSWLTVV.

The rearrangement links TRBV28 to TRBJ2-2, with 7 bases that match TRBD1. The CDR3 has 15 residues. Germline CDR1 reads MDHEN; CDR2 reads SYDVKM. J lost 6 bases, V lost 4 bases, and 8 bases had no gene match. The CDR3: CASSSLQGIAGELFF. The CDR3 region has the DNA TGTGCCAGCAGTTCATTACAGGGGATCGCCGGGGAGCTGTTTTTT.

The V and J genes are TRBV7-9 and TRBJ2-6; D remains ambiguous. Germline lookup yields CDR1 SEHNR and CDR2 FQNEAQ (reference sequence). V lost 1 base, J lost 5 bases, and 15 bases lay in between. The CDR3 runs to 17 residues. The CDR3 DNA reads TGTGCCAGCAGCTTAGATAGGCTCCTTGGTCGGGCCAACGTCCTGACTTTC. Protein product: CASSLDRLLGRANVLTF.

The gene calls are TRBV7-2 and TRBJ2-3; 7 nucleotides line up with TRBD2. J was trimmed by 4 bases and V by 4 bases; bases with no gene match: 8. CDR3 length: 15 residues. Looked up from germline, CDR1 is SGHTA and CDR2 is FQGNSA. The CDR3 is CASSSAGVRADTQYF. The DNA for the CDR3 is TGTGCCAGCAGCTCGGCGGGAGTTCGGGCAGATACGCAGTATTTT.

The chain employs TRBV18 and TRBJ1-2; D uncertain. CDR1 KGHSH and CDR2 LQKENI come from the germline V gene. V was cut by 3 bases and J by 6 bases, with 17 bases left in between. The CDR3 has 15 amino acids. CDR3 DNA: TGTGCCAGCTCACCCGCCCAAGAAGCCAAACATGGCTACACCTTC. Translating it yields CASSPAQEAKHGYTF.

This clone was detected only once. V usage is TRBV27 and J usage is TRBJ1-2; no reliable D call. CDR1 is MNHEY, CDR2 SMNVEV, per germline (reference sequence). V was cut by 6 bases and J by 0 bases, with 8 bases left in between. The CDR3 runs to 13 residues. The CDR3: CASRPGTNYGYTF. In DNA form, the CDR3 reads TGTGCCAGCAGACCGGGCACTAACTATGGCTACACCTTC.

The V and J genes are TRBV4-3 and TRBJ1-6, with D unclear. CDR1 is LGHNA, CDR2 YSLEER, per germline. Trimming left V 0 bases short and J 11 bases short, with 23 bases between. This CDR3 comprises 18 residues. DNA of the CDR3: TGCGCCAGCAGCCAAGATATGCAGATCTCGGCCCGAACACCACCCCTCCACTTT. Its translation: CASSQDMQISARTPPLHF.

The chain recombines TRBV7-2 with TRBJ2-7; 11 bases are shared with TRBD2. V trimming: 0 bases; J trimming: 4 bases; junction bases outside the gene matches: 2. The CDR3 is 15 residues long. Germline CDR1 SGHTA, CDR2 FQGNSA. CDR3 loop: CASSLALAGGYEQYF. The CDR3 bases are TGTGCCAGCAGCTTAGCCCTAGCGGGAGGATACGAGCAGTACTTC.

V gene TRBV7-2 combines with J gene TRBJ1-4, with 10 positions matching TRBD1. The V and J ends lost 5 bases and 3 bases, in that order; junction bases with no gene match: 6. CDR3 length equals 16 residues. Germline-derived CDR1 and CDR2 are SGHTA and FQGNSA. In nucleotides, the CDR3 is TGTGCCAGCAGCCGACAGGGGGCGTCGTCTAATGAAAAACTGTTTTTT. This gives the protein CASSRQGASSNEKLFF.

Regarding this clone: This sample includes further DNA sequences coding for the same CDR3. The V gene is TRBV9, the J gene TRBJ2-1; D is undetermined. This CDR3 comprises 11 residues. The germline V gene encodes CDR1 SGDLS and CDR2 YYNGEE. With 0 bases removed from V and 6 bases from J, the gap between germline ends came to 1 base. CDR3 residues: CASSVANEQFF. CDR3 DNA sequence: TGTGCCAGCAGCGTAGCCAATGAGCAGTTCTTC. The variable domain in full, with the rest retrieved from reference TRBV9 and TRBJ2-1, is DSGVTQTPKHLITATGQRVTLRCSPRSGDLSVYWYQQSLDQGLQFLIQYYNGEERAKGNILERFSAQQFPDLHSELNLSSLELGDSALYFCASSVANEQFFGPGTRLTVL.

V is TRBV29-1 and J is TRBJ2-7; no definite D call. V lost 4 bases and J lost 6, with 13 bases in between. CDR1 and CDR2 from the germline V gene are SQVTM and ANQGSEA. The CDR3 runs to 12 residues. The CDR3 DNA follows: TGCAGCGTTGTTATAGGCAGAATCGAGCAGTACTTC. It translates to CSVVIGRIEQYF.

CDR3 bases: TGTGCCAGCACTGGGGGCAGCTCCTACGAGCAGTACTTC. As protein: CASTGGSSYEQYF. The chain uses TRBV6-5 and TRBJ2-7, with TRBD1 as a possible D gene (6 bases). CDR1 and CDR2 from the germline V gene are MNHEY and SVGAGI. This CDR3 spans 13 amino acids. With 7 bases removed from V and 0 bases from J, the gap between germline ends came to 10 bases.

V usage is TRBV7-2 and J usage is TRBJ2-1; 12 positions agree with TRBD2. V dropped 7 bases and J dropped 4; count of bases not matched to a gene: 5. Germline V gene sequence: CDR1 SGHTA, CDR2 FQGNSA. The CDR3 is 15 residues long. The CDR3 is CASTLAGGLYNEQFF. The CDR3 DNA sequence: TGTGCCAGCACCCTAGCGGGGGGGCTTTACAATGAGCAGTTCTTC.

This chain joins TRBV20-1 and TRBJ2-2; no clear D gene. This CDR3 contains 11 residues. The germline V gene has CDR1 DFQATT and CDR2 SNEGSKA (reference sequence). Trimming left V 5 bases short and J 8 bases short, with 9 bases between. CDR3 bases: TGCAGTGCTGGGGATCGGGGGGAGCTGTTTTTT. This translates into CSAGDRGELFF.

This chain connects TRBV4-3 to TRBJ2-7; a weak D match, TRBD2 (6 bases). This CDR3 is built from 18 residues. Trimming shortened V by 2 bases and J by 3 bases, and 23 bases separated the two germline ends. Germline V gene sequence: CDR1 LGHNA, CDR2 YSLEER. For the CDR3, the DNA is TGCGCCAGCAGCCAAAGGGCAGGGACTTCCTTAGTTGGCTACGAGCAGTACTTC. Translating it yields CASSQRAGTSLVGYEQYF.

This clone was observed a single time. This chain connects TRBV30 to TRBJ1-1, with a possible D match to TRBD1 (5 bases). This CDR3 is 12 amino acids long. CDR1 and CDR2 (germline): GTSNPN, SVGIG (reference sequence). V was cut by 7 bases and J by 1 base, with 10 bases left in between. The DNA of the CDR3 is TGTGCCTCTAAGGGGACGAACACTGAAGCTTTCTTT. Residues: CASKGTNTEAFF.

The table lists this clone with a count of one. The chain carries TRBV6-6 and TRBJ1-1; perhaps TRBD1 as D (6 bases). The CDR3 contains 14 residues. CDR1 is MNHNY, CDR2 SVGAGI, per germline (reference sequence). V was trimmed by 6 bases and J by 1 base, leaving 12 bases between them. The CDR3 DNA reads TGTGCCAGCAGGCGCGGACAGCAGAACACTGAAGCTTTCTTT. Amino acid sequence: CASRRGQQNTEAFF.

The V gene is TRBV7-3, the J gene TRBJ2-2; D is unclear. Germline assignment: CDR1 SGHTA and CDR2 FQGTGA. Trimming took off 2 bases at V and 7 bases at J, with 8 bases between the two ends. This CDR3 region has 13 residues. The CDR3 here is CASSLFKDGELFF. The DNA for the CDR3 is TGTGCCAGCAGCTTATTTAAGGACGGGGAGCTGTTTTTT.

In DNA form, the CDR3 reads TGTGCCAGCAGTGACTCGACTAGCGGTGAAGGCACAGATACGCAGTATTTT. It encodes CASSDSTSGEGTDTQYF. V usage is TRBV6-4 and J usage is TRBJ2-3; 9 bases align to TRBD2. The CDR3 consists of 17 residues. J was trimmed by 1 base and V by 0 bases; bases with no gene match: 5. Germline V gene sequence: CDR1 MRHNA, CDR2 SNTAGT.

Worth noting for this clone: It is unclear where the CDR3 begins or ends on the DNA, so no DNA is shown, and the CDR3 is as TCRdb lists it. The chain is built from TRBV6-5 and TRBJ2-5. Germline V lookup: CDR1 MNHEY, CDR2 SVGAGI. The CDR3 length equals 13 residues, ends included. The CDR3 sequence is CASSSGQGGSQYF.

The chain recombines TRBV5-1 with TRBJ1-4; D is perhaps TRBD1 (6 bases). The CDR3 loop spans 15 amino acids. The V and J ends lost 3 bases and 7 bases respectively, with 16 bases between them. Germline V lookup: CDR1 SGHRS, CDR2 YFSETQ. The CDR3, as DNA: TGCGCCAGCAGCTGGGGGCTACTGGGAGGTGAAAAACTGTTTTTT. Protein product: CASSWGLLGGEKLFF.

This clone has a handful of counts. The rearrangement uses TRBV4-3 and TRBJ2-5, with D perhaps TRBD2 (6 bases). Germline CDR1 reads LGHNA; CDR2 reads YSLEER. The CDR3 runs 15 residues. Trimming took off 1 base at V and 4 bases at J, with 13 bases between the two ends. The CDR3 spells CASSQGVAGPETQYF. Here the CDR3 DNA reads TGCGCCAGCAGCCAAGGTGTTGCGGGGCCAGAGACCCAGTACTTC.